This TCR beta chain was recorded in a study of CD8 T cells in ankylosing spondylitis. Concerning this clonotype itself: What it binds is not known.

Trimming at V came to 5 bases and at J to 10 bases, leaving 10 bases not matched to a gene. The CDR3 spans 14 residues. Germline V gene sequence: CDR1 KGHDR, CDR2 SFDVKD. Study results and limitations: Before this, some motif variants had been reported in reactive arthritis synovial fluid and blood. A TCR beta motif made of several highly homologous variants seemed typical of ankylosing spondylitis blood. Clones linked to the disease showed a CD8+ phenotype. They occurred at relatively low frequencies in peripheral blood.

Each CDR3 protein gets one entry after TCRdb re-called the 5' RACE reads with MiXCR. The sample lists 350,000 to 550,000 distinct CDR3 sequences, roughly a quarter occurring once. This TCR was sampled from a male donor with ankylosing spondylitis. The sample consisted of blood, either unsorted or a sorted T cell fraction (not recorded which). The J gene is TRBJ2-1, the V gene TRBV24-1; 7 positions agree with TRBD2. The CDR3 protein is CATSVQGGWEEQFF. The CDR3 bases are TGTGCCACCAGTGTCCAGGGAGGGTGGGAGGAGCAGTTCTTC.